The source of this T cell receptor beta chain is a study of shared clonotypes between healthy human individuals. Participating donors were healthy, HIV-negative adults free of recent acute infections or vaccinations. The assay was run at deep level. In the original workflow: ImmunoSEQ supplied junction-only sequences lacking quality scores, so filtering was different. Sequenced by immunoSEQ multiplex PCR; TCRdb stores in-frame clones only, minus some. D and trimming were read from the DNA, whereas the V and J calls and clone size are those reported in that table. The table shows about 1.5 million clones, with 96% occurring only once. The sequence was collected from a young man in good health. The sequenced sample consisted of naive CD4+ T cells sorted from blood. The sample's subset: CD45RA+ positively selected.

CDR3 nucleotide sequence: TGCAGCGTTGTAGGGGAATCTGTAGCTTTCTTT. The encoded protein is CSVVGESVAFF. The rearrangement uses TRBV29-1 and TRBJ1-1, with D maybe TRBD1 (5 bases). Looked up from germline, CDR1 is SQVTM and CDR2 is ANQGSEA. V was clipped by 4 bases and J by 10 bases, with 13 bases between them. The CDR3 runs to 11 residues.